Below, 28 T cell receptor beta chains from the same sample are listed, as sequenced in a study of blood T cell repertoires in COVID-19. Profiling relied on immunoSEQ multiplex PCR, and the TCRdb table lists in-frame clones only, not all of them. The sample yields roughly 180,000 clones, roughly 76% seen once. The material sequenced was peripheral blood. The receptors come from a woman aged 40 to 49 with COVID-19, enrolled during active disease.

The genes are TRBV15 and TRBJ2-5, with a tentative D call TRBD2 (6 bases). The CDR3 loop spans 14 amino acids. Deletions cut 5 bases from V and 5 bases from J, with 15 bases between. Germline V lookup: CDR1 LNHNV, CDR2 YYDKDF (reference sequence). In DNA, the CDR3 is TGTGCCACCAGCCCGGGGGTGGGGAGGGAGACCCAGTACTTC. Amino acids: CATSPGVGRETQYF.

This chain connects TRBV27 to TRBJ2-2; 10 nucleotides match TRBD1. Trimming took 4 bases from V and 5 from J; bases not matched to a gene: 13. The germline V gene has CDR1 MNHEY and CDR2 SMNVEV (reference sequence). The CDR3 extends over 18 amino acids. In DNA form, the CDR3 reads TGTGCCAGCAGTTCCGAACCGCCGGGACAGGGGTTTACCGGGGAGCTGTTTTTT. Translated, it gives CASSSEPPGQGFTGELFF.

This clone has a handful of counts. This chain uses TRBV30 with TRBJ2-7; D possibly corresponds to TRBD1 (5 bases). The V end lost 0 bases, the J end lost 2 bases, and 5 bases lay between the germline ends. The germline V gene encodes CDR1 GTSNPN and CDR2 SVGIG (reference sequence). The CDR3 runs to 12 residues. The CDR3 is CAWSVDTYEQYV. Here the CDR3 DNA reads TGTGCCTGGAGTGTGGACACCTACGAGCAGTACGTC.

The chain combines TRBV6-1 with TRBJ2-5, with 10 positions matching TRBD2. The V and J ends lost 3 bases and 6 bases, in that order; junction bases with no gene match: 13. CDR3 length equals 17 residues. Germline V gives CDR1 MNHNS, CDR2 SASEGT. The chain's CDR3 is CASSDEWASGSGKTQYF. Written as DNA, the CDR3 is TGTGCCAGCAGTGATGAATGGGCTAGCGGGAGCGGGAAGACCCAGTACTTC.

The CDR3 loop is CASSLHGVAETQYF. The DNA for the CDR3 is TGTGCCAGCAGTTTACACGGGGTGGCAGAGACCCAGTACTTC. This sequence joins TRBV27 and TRBJ2-5; tentative D call: TRBD2 (5 bases). V lost 2 bases and J lost 4, with 11 bases in between. This CDR3 comprises 14 residues. The V gene's germline CDR1 is MNHEY and CDR2 SMNVEV (reference sequence).

V and J are TRBV7-3 and TRBJ2-1; 13 positions agree with TRBD2. The CDR3 contains 15 residues. Germline assignment: CDR1 SGHTA and CDR2 FQGTGA. V trimming: 4 bases; J trimming: 6 bases; junction bases outside the gene matches: 3. CDR3: CASSSGLAGINEQFF. The CDR3 nucleotides read TGTGCCAGCAGCTCGGGACTAGCGGGGATCAATGAGCAGTTCTTC.

The rearrangement joins TRBV7-8 to TRBJ1-2; possible D gene TRBD1, 6 bases. The germline V gene encodes CDR1 SGHVS and CDR2 FQNEAQ. CDR3 length: 14 amino acids. V was shortened by 1 base and J by 3 bases, with 9 bases between the two germline ends. This CDR3 reads CASSLEGGDYGYTF. DNA of the CDR3: TGTGCCAGCAGCTTAGAAGGGGGGGACTATGGCTACACCTTC. The complete variable domain, with remaining parts taken from reference TRBV7-8 and TRBJ1-2, reads GAGVSQSPRYKVAKRGQDVALRCDPISGHVSLFWYQQALGQGPEFLTYFQNEAQLDKSGLPSDRFFAERPEGSVSTLKIQRTQQEDSAVYLCASSLEGGDYGYTFGSGTRLTVV.

The chain couples TRBV27 to TRBJ2-3; D call uncertain. V was clipped by 6 bases and J by 0 bases, with 7 bases between them. The germline CDR1 and CDR2 sequences are MNHEY and SMNVEV (reference sequence). There are 13 residues in the CDR3. In DNA form, the CDR3 reads TGTGCCAGCAGGCAAGCTAGCACAGATACGCAGTATTTT. This sequence encodes CASRQASTDTQYF.

The CDR3 DNA is TGTGCCAGCAGCCAAGATTTTCAGGGCCCTGAGCAGTTCTTC. Amino acid sequence: CASSQDFQGPEQFF. This chain joins TRBV4-2 and TRBJ2-1; D is possibly TRBD1 (5 bases). The CDR3 spans 14 residues. V was cut by 0 bases and J by 9 bases, with 12 bases left in between. Germline V gene lookup returns CDR1 LGHNA and CDR2 YNFKEQ.

The chain uses TRBV9 and TRBJ1-3; 8 bases are shared with TRBD1. V shed 0 bases and J 0 bases; nucleotides not matched to a gene: 2. This CDR3 has 16 residues. In germline, CDR1 is SGDLS, CDR2 YYNGEE. The chain's CDR3 is CASSVGTGISGNTIYF. CDR3 in DNA: TGTGCCAGCAGCGTAGGGACAGGGATCTCTGGAAACACCATATATTTT. Full variable domain (outside the CDR3, taken from reference TRBV9 and TRBJ1-3): DSGVTQTPKHLITATGQRVTLRCSPRSGDLSVYWYQQSLDQGLQFLIQYYNGEERAKGNILERFSAQQFPDLHSELNLSSLELGDSALYFCASSVGTGISGNTIYFGEGSWLTVV.

This clone appeared a few times. The chain recombines TRBV10-1 with TRBJ2-2; TRBD1 is a possible D gene (5 bases). CDR1 and CDR2 from the germline V gene are WNHNN and SYGVQD (reference sequence). The CDR3 spans 16 residues. V lost 10 bases and J 4 bases, leaving 22 bases between the germline ends. CDR3 DNA sequence: TGCGCCACCCAATATCCGGACACTGATTTCACCGGGGAGCTGTTTTTT. It translates to CATQYPDTDFTGELFF.

The V and J genes are TRBV7-8 and TRBJ2-5; D gene unclear. The ends were cut back, 6 bases at V and 4 bases at J, with 3 bases in the middle. This CDR3 spans 10 amino acids. Germline V gives CDR1 SGHVS, CDR2 FQNEAQ. The CDR3 DNA reads TGTGCCAGCAGTCGAGAGACCCAGTACTTC. Residues: CASSRETQYF.

V is TRBV28 and J is TRBJ1-6; 9 bases match TRBD1. There are 15 residues in the CDR3. The V segment lost 6 bases and the J segment 6 bases; nucleotides outside the gene matches: 6. Germline assignment: CDR1 MDHEN and CDR2 SYDVKM. CDR3 DNA sequence: TGTGCCAGCAGAACACAGGGGGCGCGTAATTCACCCCTCCACTTT. This codes for CASRTQGARNSPLHF.

The chain couples TRBV27 to TRBJ1-2; D is uncertain. The V end lost 6 bases, the J end lost 4 bases, and 18 bases lay between the germline ends. Germline CDR1 is MNHEY and CDR2 is SMNVEV (reference sequence). The CDR3 has 15 amino acids. CDR3 amino acids: CASSYARRVGYGYTF. The DNA of the CDR3 is TGTGCCAGCAGCTACGCCCGGAGGGTCGGCTATGGCTACACCTTC.

The chain employs TRBV6-6 and TRBJ2-7; possibly TRBD2 for D (6 bases). CDR3 size: 13 residues. V was trimmed by 7 bases and J by 7 bases, leaving 17 bases between them. Germline V lookup: CDR1 MNHNY, CDR2 SVGAGI (reference sequence). The CDR3 region has the DNA TGTGCCAGCACCCCGACTAGTGAAGGGGAGCAGTACGTC. Amino acid sequence: CASTPTSEGEQYV.

The CDR3 sequence is CASSLWIDTSTDTQYF. Here the CDR3 DNA reads TGTGCCAGCAGTTTATGGATTGACACTAGCACAGATACGCAGTATTTT. The chain links TRBV28 to TRBJ2-3, with unresolved D. V gave up 0 bases and J gave up 0 bases, with 10 bases separating them. The CDR3 has 16 amino acids. Germline values: CDR1 MDHEN, CDR2 SYDVKM.

The V gene is TRBV24-1, the J gene TRBJ2-3; D is perhaps TRBD1 (6 bases). CDR1 and CDR2 (germline): KGHDR, SFDVKD. V was trimmed by 6 bases and J by 0 bases, leaving 12 bases between them. This CDR3 has 15 residues. The CDR3: CATSTRTASTDTQYF. In DNA form, the CDR3 reads TGTGCCACCAGTACACGGACAGCAAGCACAGATACGCAGTATTTT.

The chain links TRBV11-2 to TRBJ1-1; no definite D call. The germline gives CDR1 SGHAT, CDR2 FQNNGV. The CDR3 length is 13 residues. V gave up 5 bases and J gave up 4 bases, with 11 bases separating them. CDR3 loop: CASSQRPGTEAFF. The CDR3 nucleotides are TGTGCCAGCAGCCAACGCCCGGGCACTGAAGCTTTCTTT.

The J gene is TRBJ2-7, the V gene TRBV29-1; 7 bases map to TRBD1. The CDR3 spans 15 residues. Germline CDR1 is SQVTM and CDR2 is ANQGSEA. With V trimmed by 4 bases and J by 3 bases, 12 bases remained unmatched. This chain's CDR3 is CSVAKLTGINYEQYV. CDR3 in DNA: TGCAGCGTTGCCAAGTTGACAGGGATAAACTACGAGCAGTACGTC.

This clone was seen once. The chain recombines TRBV12-3 or TRBV12-4 with TRBJ2-1, with 10 nucleotides matching TRBD2. V lost 6 bases, J lost 9 bases, and 5 bases stayed unmatched. The CDR3 runs 13 residues. In DNA, the CDR3 is TGTGCCAGCAGAGGGACTAGCGCCATTGAGCAGTTCTTC. Its translation: CASRGTSAIEQFF.

The rearrangement links TRBV18 to TRBJ2-3, with a tentative D call TRBD1 (6 bases). The ends were cut back, 4 bases at V and 2 bases at J, with 16 bases in the middle. CDR1 and CDR2 from the germline V gene are KGHSH and LQKENI. The CDR3 has 16 amino acids. The CDR3 DNA reads TGTGCCAGCTCACTCCCCGGGACACATCTCACAGATACGCAGTATTTT. Its protein product is CASSLPGTHLTDTQYF.

CDR3 DNA sequence: TGTGCCAGCAGTTTAACGACTAGCGGGAGTAATGAGCAGTTCTTC. Translated, it gives CASSLTTSGSNEQFF. The genes are TRBV27 and TRBJ2-1, with TRBD2 identical over 12 bases. Trimming cost V 2 bases and J 7 bases; bases outside gene matches: 3. The CDR3 runs 15 residues. CDR1 is MNHEY, CDR2 SMNVEV, per germline (reference sequence).

The chain is built from TRBV29-1 and TRBJ2-2; D not certain. CDR3 length: 14 residues. Between the trimmed V and J ends, which lost 7 bases and 1 base, there was a span of 13 bases. Germline values: CDR1 SQVTM, CDR2 ANQGSEA. The CDR3 loop is CSAVSLGNTGELFF. CDR3 coding DNA: TGCAGCGCCGTATCACTCGGGAACACCGGGGAGCTGTTTTTT.

This clone was observed a handful of times. This chain links TRBV6-5 with TRBJ1-1, with no clear D. The length of the CDR3 is 14 residues. Per germline, CDR1 MNHEY and CDR2 SVGAGI. The V gene lost 2 bases and the J gene lost 0 bases, with 7 bases spanning the gap. The CDR3 loop is CASSYDDMNTEAFF. The CDR3 bases are TGTGCCAGCAGTTACGATGACATGAACACTGAAGCTTTCTTT.

This sequence joins TRBV6-5 and TRBJ1-6; 9 bases align to TRBD1. V gave up 5 bases and J gave up 7 bases; unmatched junction bases: 6. Germline values: CDR1 MNHEY, CDR2 SVGAGI. The CDR3 sequence is 15 residues long. CDR3 sequence: CASSTYGTGNSPLHF. The CDR3 region has the DNA TGTGCCAGCAGTACCTACGGGACAGGGAATTCACCCCTCCACTTT.

The V and J genes are TRBV5-1 and TRBJ2-2; D unclear. The CDR3 has 16 residues. The V end was cut by 0 bases, the J end by 5 bases, with 14 bases between. CDR1 and CDR2 from the germline V gene are SGHRS and YFSETQ. The CDR3 is CASSLAGGPGTGELFF. CDR3 nucleotide sequence: TGCGCCAGCAGCTTGGCCGGTGGGCCCGGAACCGGGGAGCTGTTTTTT. The whole variable domain, remainder taken from reference TRBV5-1 and TRBJ2-2, is KAGVTQTPRYLIKTRGQQVTLSCSPISGHRSVSWYQQTPGQGLQFLFEYFSETQRNKGNFPGRFSGRQFSNSRSEMNVSTLELGDSALYLCASSLAGGPGTGELFFGEGSRLTVL.

The V and J genes are TRBV9 and TRBJ2-7; 8 bases fit TRBD2. The ends lost 0 bases at V and 5 bases at J; junction bases unmatched: 1. Germline-derived CDR1 and CDR2 are SGDLS and YYNGEE. CDR3 size: 13 residues. This chain's CDR3 is CASSVGAGDEQYF. The CDR3 DNA follows: TGTGCCAGCAGCGTAGGAGCGGGAGACGAGCAGTACTTC.

J is TRBJ2-1 and V is TRBV5-4, with 14 bases that match TRBD2. Trimming removed 0 bases from V and 10 bases from J; junction bases left unmatched: 6. Looked up from germline, CDR1 is SGHNT and CDR2 is YYREEE (reference sequence). The CDR3 totals 16 residues. Written as DNA, the CDR3 is TGTGCCAGCAGCTTGGTGGGACTAGCGGGAGATTGGGAGCAGTTCTTC. Protein: CASSLVGLAGDWEQFF. Supplemented by reference TRBV5-4 and TRBJ2-1, the full variable domain reads ETGVTQSPTHLIKTRGQQVTLRCSSQSGHNTVSWYQQALGQGPQFIFQYYREEENGRGNFPPRFSGLQFPNYSSELNVNALELDDSALYLCASSLVGLAGDWEQFFGPGTRLTVL.